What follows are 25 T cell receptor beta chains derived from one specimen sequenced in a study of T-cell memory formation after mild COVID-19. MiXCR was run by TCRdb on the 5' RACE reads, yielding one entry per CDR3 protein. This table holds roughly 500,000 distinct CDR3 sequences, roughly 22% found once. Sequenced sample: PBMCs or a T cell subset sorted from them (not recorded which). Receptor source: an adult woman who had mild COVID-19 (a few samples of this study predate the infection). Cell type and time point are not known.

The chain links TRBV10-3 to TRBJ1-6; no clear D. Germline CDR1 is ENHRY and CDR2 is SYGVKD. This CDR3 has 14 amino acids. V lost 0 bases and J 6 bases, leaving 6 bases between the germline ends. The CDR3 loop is CAISESSGNSPLHF. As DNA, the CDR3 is TGTGCCATCAGTGAGTCCAGCGGTAATTCACCCCTCCACTTT.

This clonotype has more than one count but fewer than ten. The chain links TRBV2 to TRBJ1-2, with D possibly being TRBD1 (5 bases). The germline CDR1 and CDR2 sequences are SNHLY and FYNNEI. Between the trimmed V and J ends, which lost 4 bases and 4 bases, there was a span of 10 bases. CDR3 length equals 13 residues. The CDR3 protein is CASSVQVLYGYTF. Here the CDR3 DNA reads TGTGCCAGCAGTGTACAGGTACTCTATGGCTACACCTTC.

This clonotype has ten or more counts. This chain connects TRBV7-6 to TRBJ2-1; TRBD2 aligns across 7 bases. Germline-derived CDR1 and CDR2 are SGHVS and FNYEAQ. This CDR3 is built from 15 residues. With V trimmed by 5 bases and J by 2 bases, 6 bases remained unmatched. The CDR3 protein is CASSPSSGAYNEQFF. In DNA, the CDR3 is TGTGCCAGCAGCCCCTCGAGCGGGGCCTACAATGAGCAGTTCTTC.

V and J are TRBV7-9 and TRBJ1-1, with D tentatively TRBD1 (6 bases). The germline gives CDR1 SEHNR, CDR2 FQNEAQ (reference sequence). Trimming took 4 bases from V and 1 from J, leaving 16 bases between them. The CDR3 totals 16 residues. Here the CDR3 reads CASSSDSSKGNTEAFF. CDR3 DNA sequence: TGTGCCAGCAGCTCGGACAGCTCTAAAGGGAACACTGAAGCTTTCTTT.

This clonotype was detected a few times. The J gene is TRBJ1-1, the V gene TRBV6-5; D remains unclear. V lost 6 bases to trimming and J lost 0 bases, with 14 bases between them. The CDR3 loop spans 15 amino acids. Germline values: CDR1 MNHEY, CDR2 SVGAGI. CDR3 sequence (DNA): TGTGCCAGCAGGCCGGGAGAGAGGATGAACACTGAAGCTTTCTTT. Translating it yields CASRPGERMNTEAFF.

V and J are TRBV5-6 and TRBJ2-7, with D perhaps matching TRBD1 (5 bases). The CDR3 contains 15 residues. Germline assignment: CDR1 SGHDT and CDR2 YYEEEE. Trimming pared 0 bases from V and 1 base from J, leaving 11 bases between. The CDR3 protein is CASSLEGRVSYEQYF. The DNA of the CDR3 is TGTGCCAGCAGCTTGGAGGGCAGGGTATCCTACGAGCAGTACTTC.

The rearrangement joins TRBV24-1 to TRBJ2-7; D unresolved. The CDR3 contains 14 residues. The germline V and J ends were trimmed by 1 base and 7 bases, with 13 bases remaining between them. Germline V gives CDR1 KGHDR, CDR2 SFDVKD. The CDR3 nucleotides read TGTGCCACCAGTGATTTAGGCGGTGGTGGAGAGCAGTACTTC. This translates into CATSDLGGGGEQYF.

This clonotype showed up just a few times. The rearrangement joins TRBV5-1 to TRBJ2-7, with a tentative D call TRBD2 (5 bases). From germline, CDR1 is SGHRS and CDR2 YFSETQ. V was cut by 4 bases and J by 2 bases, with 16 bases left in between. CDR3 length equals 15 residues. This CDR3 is CASSPAGSPTYEQYF. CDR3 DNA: TGCGCCAGCAGCCCGGCGGGCAGTCCGACCTACGAGCAGTACTTC.

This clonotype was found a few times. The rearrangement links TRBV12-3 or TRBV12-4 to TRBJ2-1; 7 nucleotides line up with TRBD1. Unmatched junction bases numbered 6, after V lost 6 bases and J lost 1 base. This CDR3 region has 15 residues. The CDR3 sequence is CASRPGTESYNEQFF. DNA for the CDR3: TGTGCCAGCAGACCCGGGACAGAGTCCTACAATGAGCAGTTCTTC.

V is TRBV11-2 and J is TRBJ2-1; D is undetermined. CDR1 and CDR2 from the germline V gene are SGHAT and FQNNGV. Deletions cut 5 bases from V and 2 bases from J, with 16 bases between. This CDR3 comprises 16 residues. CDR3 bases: TGTGCCAGCAGCAGAATAGGGCGGACGGCCTACAATGAGCAGTTCTTC. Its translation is CASSRIGRTAYNEQFF.

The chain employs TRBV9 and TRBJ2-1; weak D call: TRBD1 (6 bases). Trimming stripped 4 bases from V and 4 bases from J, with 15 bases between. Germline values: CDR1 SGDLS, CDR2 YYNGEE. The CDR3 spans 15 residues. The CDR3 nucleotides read TGTGCCAGCAGCTTCACAGGGAAAGGTTACAATGAGCAGTTCTTC. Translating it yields CASSFTGKGYNEQFF.

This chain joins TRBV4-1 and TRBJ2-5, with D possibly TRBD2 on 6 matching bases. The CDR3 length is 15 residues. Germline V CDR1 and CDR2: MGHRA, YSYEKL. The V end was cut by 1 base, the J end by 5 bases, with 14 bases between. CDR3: CASSQVGSGSETQYF. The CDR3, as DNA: TGCGCCAGCAGCCAAGTCGGGAGCGGCAGTGAGACCCAGTACTTC.

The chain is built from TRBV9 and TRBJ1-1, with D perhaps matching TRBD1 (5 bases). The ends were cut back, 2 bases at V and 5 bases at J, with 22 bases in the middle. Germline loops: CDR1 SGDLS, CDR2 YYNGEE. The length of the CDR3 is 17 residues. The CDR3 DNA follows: TGTGCCAGCAGCGTCGGCTCATACGGGACGGAGGGAACTGAAGCTTTCTTT. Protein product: CASSVGSYGTEGTEAFF. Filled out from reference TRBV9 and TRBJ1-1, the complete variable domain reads DSGVTQTPKHLITATGQRVTLRCSPRSGDLSVYWYQQSLDQGLQFLIQYYNGEERAKGNILERFSAQQFPDLHSELNLSSLELGDSALYFCASSVGSYGTEGTEAFFGQGTRLTVV.

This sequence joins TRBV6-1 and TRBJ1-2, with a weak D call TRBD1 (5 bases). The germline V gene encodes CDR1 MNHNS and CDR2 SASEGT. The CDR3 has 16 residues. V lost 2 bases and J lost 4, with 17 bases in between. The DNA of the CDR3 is TGTGCCAGCAGTGAAAGCCCCCCGACAGCCAGCTATGGCTACACCTTC. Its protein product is CASSESPPTASYGYTF.

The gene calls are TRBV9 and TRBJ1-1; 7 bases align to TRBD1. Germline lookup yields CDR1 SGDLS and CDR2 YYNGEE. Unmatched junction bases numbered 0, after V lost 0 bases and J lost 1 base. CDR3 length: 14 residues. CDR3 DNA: TGTGCCAGCAGCGTAGGGGACAGGAACACTGAAGCTTTCTTT. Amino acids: CASSVGDRNTEAFF.

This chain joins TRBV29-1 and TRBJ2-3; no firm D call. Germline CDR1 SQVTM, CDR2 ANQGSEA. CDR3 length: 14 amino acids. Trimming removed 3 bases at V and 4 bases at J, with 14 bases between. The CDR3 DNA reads TGCAGCGTTGATGTGGGTAGCCTTGCAGATACGCAGTATTTT. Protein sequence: CSVDVGSLADTQYF.

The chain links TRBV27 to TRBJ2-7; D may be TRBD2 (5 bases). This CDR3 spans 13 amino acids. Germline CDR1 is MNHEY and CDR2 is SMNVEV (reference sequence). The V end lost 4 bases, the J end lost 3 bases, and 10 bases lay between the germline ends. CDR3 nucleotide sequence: TGTGCCAGCAGTTGGCGGGTAGACTACGAGCAGTACTTC. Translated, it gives CASSWRVDYEQYF.

The CDR3 reads CASSPQGSRMNTEAFF. As DNA, the CDR3 is TGTGCCAGCAGTCCTCAGGGGAGTCGGATGAACACTGAAGCTTTCTTT. The J gene is TRBJ1-1, the V gene TRBV7-9, with a possible D match to TRBD1 (6 bases). Germline CDR1 SEHNR, CDR2 FQNEAQ (reference sequence). The germline V and J ends were trimmed by 6 bases and 0 bases, with 17 bases remaining between them. The length of the CDR3 is 16 residues.

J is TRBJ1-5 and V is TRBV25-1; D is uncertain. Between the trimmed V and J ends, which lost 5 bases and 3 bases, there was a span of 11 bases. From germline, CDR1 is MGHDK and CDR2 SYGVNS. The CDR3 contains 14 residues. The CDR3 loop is CASSRAGPNQPQHF. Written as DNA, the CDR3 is TGTGCCAGCAGTCGAGCAGGCCCCAATCAGCCCCAGCATTTT.

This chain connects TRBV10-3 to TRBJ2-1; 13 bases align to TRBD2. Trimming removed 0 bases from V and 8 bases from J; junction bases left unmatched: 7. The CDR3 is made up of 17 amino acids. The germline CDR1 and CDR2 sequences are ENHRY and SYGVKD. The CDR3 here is CAISESKLAGGPHEQFF. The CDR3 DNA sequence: TGTGCCATCAGTGAGTCGAAACTAGCGGGAGGGCCTCATGAGCAGTTCTTC.

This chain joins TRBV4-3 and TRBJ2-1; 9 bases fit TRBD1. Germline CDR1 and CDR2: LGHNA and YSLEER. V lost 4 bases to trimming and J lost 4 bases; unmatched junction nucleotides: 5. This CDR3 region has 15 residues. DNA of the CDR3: TGCGCCAGCAGCCGAGGGACAGGGTATTACAATGAGCAGTTCTTC. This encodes CASSRGTGYYNEQFF.

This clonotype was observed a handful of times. In DNA form, the CDR3 reads TGTGCCAGCAGTTTGGGAGTTGGAAACACCATATATTTT. This codes for CASSLGVGNTIYF. The chain links TRBV6-5 to TRBJ1-3; no clear D gene. The CDR3 is made up of 13 amino acids. The germline V gene has CDR1 MNHEY and CDR2 SVGAGI. Trimming removed 4 bases from V and 3 bases from J, with 7 bases in between.

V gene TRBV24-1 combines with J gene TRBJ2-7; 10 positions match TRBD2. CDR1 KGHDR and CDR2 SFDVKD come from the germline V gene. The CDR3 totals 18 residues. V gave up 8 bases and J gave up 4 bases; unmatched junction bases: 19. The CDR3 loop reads CATTRGASGSVIRYEQYF. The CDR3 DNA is TGTGCCACCACCCGAGGGGCTAGCGGGAGCGTTATAAGGTACGAGCAGTACTTC.

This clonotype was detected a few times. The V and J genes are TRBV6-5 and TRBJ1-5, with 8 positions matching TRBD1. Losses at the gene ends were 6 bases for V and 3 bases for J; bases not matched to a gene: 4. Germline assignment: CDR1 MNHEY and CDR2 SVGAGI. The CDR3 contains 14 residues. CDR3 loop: CASRGTGLNQPQHF. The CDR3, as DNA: TGTGCCAGCAGGGGGACAGGACTCAATCAGCCCCAGCATTTT.

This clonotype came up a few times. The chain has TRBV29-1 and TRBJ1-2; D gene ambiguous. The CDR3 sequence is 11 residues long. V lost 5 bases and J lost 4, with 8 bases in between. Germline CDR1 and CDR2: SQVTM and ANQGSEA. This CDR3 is CSVWAAYGYTF. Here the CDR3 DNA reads TGCAGCGTTTGGGCTGCCTATGGCTACACCTTC. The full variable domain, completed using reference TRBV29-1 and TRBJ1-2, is SAVISQKPSRDICQRGTSLTIQCQVDSQVTMMFWYRQQPGQSLTLIATANQGSEATYESGFVIDKFPISRPNLTFSTLTVSNMSPEDSSIYLCSVWAAYGYTFGSGTRLTVV.